This TCR beta chain is from a study of shared clonotypes between healthy human individuals. Study overall: Serving as donors were a couple of women and a few men, whose ages spanned 18 to 49.

Sequencing used immunoSEQ multiplex PCR; TCRdb keeps in-frame clones, though not all of them. Of roughly 1,500,000 clones in the sample, approximately 98.5% are singletons; the top ten hold under 0.45%. Study-level points and caveats: In general, naive subsets displayed greater estimated richness than memory subsets did.

The V end lost 2 bases, the J end lost 3 bases, and 17 bases lay between the germline ends. The CDR3 runs to 16 residues. Germline CDR1 and CDR2: MDHEN and SYDVKM. This clone was observed a single time. Its target is not known. Input material: naive CD4+ T cells sorted from blood. Subset defined: CD45RA+ positively selected. The rearrangement joins TRBV28 to TRBJ2-7; the D is unclear. The source is a man aged 30-40 years in good health. CDR3 residues: CASSLRSPRDNYEQYF. CDR3 DNA: TGTGCCAGCAGTTTACGGTCTCCCAGAGATAACTACGAGCAGTACTTC.